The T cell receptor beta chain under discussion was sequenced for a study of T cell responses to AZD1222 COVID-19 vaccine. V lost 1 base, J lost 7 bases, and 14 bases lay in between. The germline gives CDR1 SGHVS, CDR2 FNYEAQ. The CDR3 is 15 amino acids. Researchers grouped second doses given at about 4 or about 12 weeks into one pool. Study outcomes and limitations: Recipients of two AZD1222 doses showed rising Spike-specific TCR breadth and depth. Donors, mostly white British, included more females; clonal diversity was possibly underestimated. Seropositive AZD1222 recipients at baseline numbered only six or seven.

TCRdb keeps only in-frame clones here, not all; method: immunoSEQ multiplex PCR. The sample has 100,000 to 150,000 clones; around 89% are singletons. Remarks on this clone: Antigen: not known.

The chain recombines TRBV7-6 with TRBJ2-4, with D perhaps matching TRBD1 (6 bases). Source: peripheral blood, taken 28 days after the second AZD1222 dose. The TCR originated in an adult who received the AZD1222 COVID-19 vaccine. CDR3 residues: CASSLESQGWNIQYF. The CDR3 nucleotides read TGTGCCAGCAGCTTAGAATCGCAGGGGTGGAACATTCAGTACTTC.